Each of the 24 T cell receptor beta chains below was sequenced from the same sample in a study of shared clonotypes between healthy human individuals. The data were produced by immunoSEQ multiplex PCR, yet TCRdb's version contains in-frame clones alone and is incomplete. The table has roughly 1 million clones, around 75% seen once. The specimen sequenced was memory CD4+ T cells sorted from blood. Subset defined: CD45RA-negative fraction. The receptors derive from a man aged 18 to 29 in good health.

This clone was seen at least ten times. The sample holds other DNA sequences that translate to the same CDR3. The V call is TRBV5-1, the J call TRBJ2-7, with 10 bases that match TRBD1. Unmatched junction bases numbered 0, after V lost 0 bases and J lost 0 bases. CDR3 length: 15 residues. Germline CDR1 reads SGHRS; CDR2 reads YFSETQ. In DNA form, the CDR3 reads TGCGCCAGCAGCTTGGGGACAGGGGGCTCCTACGAGCAGTACTTC. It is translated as CASSLGTGGSYEQYF.

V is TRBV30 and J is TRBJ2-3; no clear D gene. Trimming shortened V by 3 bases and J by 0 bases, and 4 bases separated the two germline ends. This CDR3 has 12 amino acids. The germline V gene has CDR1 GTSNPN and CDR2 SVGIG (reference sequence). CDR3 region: CAWSSSTDTQYF. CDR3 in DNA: TGTGCCTGGAGCTCGAGCACAGATACGCAGTATTTT.

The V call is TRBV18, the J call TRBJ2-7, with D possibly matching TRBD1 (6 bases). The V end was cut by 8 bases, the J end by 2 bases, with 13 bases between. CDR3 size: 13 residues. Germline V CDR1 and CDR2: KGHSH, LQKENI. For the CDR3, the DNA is TGTGCCAGCGGGCAAGGGGGTACCTACGAGCAGTACTTC. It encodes CASGQGGTYEQYF.

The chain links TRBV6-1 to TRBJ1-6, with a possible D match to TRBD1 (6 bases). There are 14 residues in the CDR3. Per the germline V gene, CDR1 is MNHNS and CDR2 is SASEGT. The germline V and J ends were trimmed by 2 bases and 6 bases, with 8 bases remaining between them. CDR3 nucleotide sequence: TGTGCCAGCAGTGAACTGGGGGCTAATTCACCCCTCCACTTT. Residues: CASSELGANSPLHF.

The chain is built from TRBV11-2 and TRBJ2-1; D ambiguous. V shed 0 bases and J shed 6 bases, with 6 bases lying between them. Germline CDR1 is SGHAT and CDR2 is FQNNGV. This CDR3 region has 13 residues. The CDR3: CASSLEVGNEQFF. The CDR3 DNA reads TGTGCCAGCAGCTTAGAGGTCGGCAATGAGCAGTTCTTC.

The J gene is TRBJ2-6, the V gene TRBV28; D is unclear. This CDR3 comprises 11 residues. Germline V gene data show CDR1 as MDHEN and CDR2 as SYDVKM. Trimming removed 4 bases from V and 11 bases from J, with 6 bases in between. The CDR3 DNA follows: TGTGCCAGCAGTTCCCTGGACGTCCTGACTTTC. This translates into CASSSLDVLTF.

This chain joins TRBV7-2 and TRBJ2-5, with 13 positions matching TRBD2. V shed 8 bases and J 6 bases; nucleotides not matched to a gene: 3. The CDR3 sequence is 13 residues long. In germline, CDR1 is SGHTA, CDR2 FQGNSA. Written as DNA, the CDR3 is TGTGCCAGCCGGACTAGCGGGAGCCAGACCCAGTACTTC. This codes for CASRTSGSQTQYF.

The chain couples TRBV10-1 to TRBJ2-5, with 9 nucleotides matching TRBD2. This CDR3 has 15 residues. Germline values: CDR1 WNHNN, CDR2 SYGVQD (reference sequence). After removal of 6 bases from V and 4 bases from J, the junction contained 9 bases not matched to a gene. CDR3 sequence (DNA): TGCGCCAGCAGCCCCCGGCGGGGGGGCTCAGAGACCCAGTACTTC. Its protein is CASSPRRGGSETQYF.

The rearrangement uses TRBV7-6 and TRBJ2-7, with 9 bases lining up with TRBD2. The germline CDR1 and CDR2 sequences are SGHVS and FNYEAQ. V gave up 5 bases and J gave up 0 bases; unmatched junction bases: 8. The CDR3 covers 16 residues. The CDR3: CASSSGAGGSSYEQYF. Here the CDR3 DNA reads TGTGCCAGCAGCAGTGGTGCGGGAGGGAGCTCCTACGAGCAGTACTTC.

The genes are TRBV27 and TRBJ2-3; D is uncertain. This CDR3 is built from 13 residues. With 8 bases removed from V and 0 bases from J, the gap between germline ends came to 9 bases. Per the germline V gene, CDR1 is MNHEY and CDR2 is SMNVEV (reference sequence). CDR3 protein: CASHRLSTDTQYF. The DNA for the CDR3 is TGTGCCAGCCATAGGTTGAGCACAGATACGCAGTATTTT.

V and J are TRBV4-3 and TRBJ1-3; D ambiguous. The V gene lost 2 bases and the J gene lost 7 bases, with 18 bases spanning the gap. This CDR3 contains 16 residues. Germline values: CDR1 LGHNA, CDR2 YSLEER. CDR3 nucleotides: TGCGCCAGCAGCCAAAGAGTAACGGGTCCAGAGAACACCATATATTTT. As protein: CASSQRVTGPENTIYF.

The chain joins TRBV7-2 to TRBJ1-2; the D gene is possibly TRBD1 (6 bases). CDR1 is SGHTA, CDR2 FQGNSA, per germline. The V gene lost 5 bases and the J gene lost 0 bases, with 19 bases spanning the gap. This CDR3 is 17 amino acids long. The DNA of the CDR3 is TGTGCCAGCAGCACATACGGGAGGGGGGGAGCTAACTATGGCTACACCTTC. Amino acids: CASSTYGRGGANYGYTF. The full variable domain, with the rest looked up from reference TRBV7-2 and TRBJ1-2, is GAGVSQSPSNKVTEKGKDVELRCDPISGHTALYWYRQSLGQGLEFLIYFQGNSAPDKSGLPSDRFSAERTGGSVSTLTIQRTQQEDSAVYLCASSTYGRGGANYGYTFGSGTRLTVV.

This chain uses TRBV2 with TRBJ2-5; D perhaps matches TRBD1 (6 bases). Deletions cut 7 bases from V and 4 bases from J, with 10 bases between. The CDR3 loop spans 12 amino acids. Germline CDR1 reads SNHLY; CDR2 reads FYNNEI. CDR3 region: CASNDRTETQYF. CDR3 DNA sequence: TGTGCCAGCAATGACAGGACAGAGACCCAGTACTTC.

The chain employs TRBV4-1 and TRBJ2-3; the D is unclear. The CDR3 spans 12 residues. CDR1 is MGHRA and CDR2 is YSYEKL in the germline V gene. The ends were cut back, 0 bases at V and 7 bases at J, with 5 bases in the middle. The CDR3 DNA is TGCGCCAGCAGCCAAGATGTTTATACGCAGTATTTT. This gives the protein CASSQDVYTQYF.

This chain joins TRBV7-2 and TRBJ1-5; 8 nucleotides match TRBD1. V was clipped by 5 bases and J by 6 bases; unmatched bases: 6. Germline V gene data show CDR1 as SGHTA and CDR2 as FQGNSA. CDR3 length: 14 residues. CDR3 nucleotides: TGTGCCAGCAGCCAACAGGGGGAAGGTCAGCCCCAGCATTTT. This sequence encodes CASSQQGEGQPQHF.

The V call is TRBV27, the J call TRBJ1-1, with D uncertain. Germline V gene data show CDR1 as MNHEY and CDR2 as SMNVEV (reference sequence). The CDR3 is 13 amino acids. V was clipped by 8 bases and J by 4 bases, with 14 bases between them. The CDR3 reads CASRYASGTEAFF. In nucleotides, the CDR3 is TGTGCCAGCCGTTACGCATCCGGCACTGAAGCTTTCTTT.

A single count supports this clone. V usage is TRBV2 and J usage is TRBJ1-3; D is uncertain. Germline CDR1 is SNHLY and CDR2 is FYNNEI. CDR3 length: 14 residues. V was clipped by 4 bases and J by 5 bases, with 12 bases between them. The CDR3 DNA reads TGTGCCAGCAGTGTTGAAGCCGTTAGAAACACCATATATTTT. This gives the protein CASSVEAVRNTIYF.

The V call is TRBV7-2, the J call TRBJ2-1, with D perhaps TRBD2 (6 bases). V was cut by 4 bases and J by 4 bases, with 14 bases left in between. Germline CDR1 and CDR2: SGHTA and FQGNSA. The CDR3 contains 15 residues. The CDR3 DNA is TGTGCCAGCAGCTCTGGAGGGCCAGGATACAATGAGCAGTTCTTC. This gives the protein CASSSGGPGYNEQFF.

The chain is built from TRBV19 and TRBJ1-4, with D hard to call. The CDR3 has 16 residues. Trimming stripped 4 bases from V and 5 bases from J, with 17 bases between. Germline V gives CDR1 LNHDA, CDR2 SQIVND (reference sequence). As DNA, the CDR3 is TGTGCCAGTAGTACCTCCGTCGGAAGAGGGAATGAAAAACTGTTTTTT. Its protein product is CASSTSVGRGNEKLFF.

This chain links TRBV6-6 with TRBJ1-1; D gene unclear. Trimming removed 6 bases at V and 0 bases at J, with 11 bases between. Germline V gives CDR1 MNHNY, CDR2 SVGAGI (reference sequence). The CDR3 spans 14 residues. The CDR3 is CASSTVAMNTEAFF. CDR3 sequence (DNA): TGTGCCAGCAGCACTGTAGCAATGAACACTGAAGCTTTCTTT.

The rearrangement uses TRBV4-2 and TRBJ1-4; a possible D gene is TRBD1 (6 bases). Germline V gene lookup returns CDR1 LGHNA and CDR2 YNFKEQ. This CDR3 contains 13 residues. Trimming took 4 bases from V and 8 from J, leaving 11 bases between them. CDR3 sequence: CASSLGTNEKLFF. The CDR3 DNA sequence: TGTGCCAGCAGCCTAGGGACAAACGAAAAACTGTTTTTT.

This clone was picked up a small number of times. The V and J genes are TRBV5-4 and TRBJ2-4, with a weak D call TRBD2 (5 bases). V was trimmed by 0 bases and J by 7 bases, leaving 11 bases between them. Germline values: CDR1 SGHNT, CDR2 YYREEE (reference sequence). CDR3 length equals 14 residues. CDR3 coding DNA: TGTGCCAGCAGCTTGGGGGGAGAAACGAACATTCAGTACTTC. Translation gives CASSLGGETNIQYF.

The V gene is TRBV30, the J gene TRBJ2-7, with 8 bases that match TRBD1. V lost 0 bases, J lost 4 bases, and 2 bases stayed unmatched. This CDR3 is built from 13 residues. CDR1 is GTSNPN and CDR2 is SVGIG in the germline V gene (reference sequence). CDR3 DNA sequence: TGTGCCTGGAGTGTAGACAGGGGATACGAGCAGTACTTC. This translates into CAWSVDRGYEQYF.

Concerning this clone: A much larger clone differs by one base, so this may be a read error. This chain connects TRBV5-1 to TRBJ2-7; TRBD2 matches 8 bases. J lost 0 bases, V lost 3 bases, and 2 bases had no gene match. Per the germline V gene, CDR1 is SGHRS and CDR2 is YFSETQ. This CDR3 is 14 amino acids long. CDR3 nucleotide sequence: TGCGCCAGCAGCTCGACTAGCGCCTCCTACGAGCAGTACTTC. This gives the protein CASSSTSASYEQYF. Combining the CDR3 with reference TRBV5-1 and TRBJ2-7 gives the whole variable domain KAGVTQTPRYLIKTRGQQVTLSCSPISGHRSVSWYQQTPGQGLQFLFEYFSETQRNKGNFPGRFSGRQFSNSRSEMNVSTLELGDSALYLCASSSTSASYEQYFGPGTRLTVT.